This record concerns one T cell receptor beta chain sequence. In the source study's methods: The assay estimated nucleated cells by amplifying reference gene primers. Clones were sequenced by immunoSEQ multiplex PCR, and TCRdb holds only the in-frame ones, with some missing. V, J and clone size reflect that table, while D and trimming were determined from the DNA. The sample has 300,000 to 450,000 clones, roughly 85% seen once. V lost 4 bases, J lost 6 bases, and 13 bases lay in between. The CDR3 covers 14 residues. Germline V lookup: CDR1 SGHTA, CDR2 FQGTGA. The record originates from a study of blood T cell repertoires in COVID-19. Across the whole study: Samples taken during acute and convalescent COVID-19 were collected in the United States, Italy and Spain. Nucleic acid was either cDNA or gDNA, and it came from T cells, B-cell-depleted T cells, or PBMCs.

Sequencing was carried out using peripheral blood. The receptor was isolated from a woman younger than 35 with acute or convalescent COVID-19. This chain uses TRBV7-3 with TRBJ1-5; D perhaps matches TRBD1 (6 bases). CDR3 in amino acids: CASSSLQGSQPQHF. The CDR3 nucleotides read TGTGCCAGCAGCTCCCTACAGGGAAGTCAGCCCCAGCATTTT.